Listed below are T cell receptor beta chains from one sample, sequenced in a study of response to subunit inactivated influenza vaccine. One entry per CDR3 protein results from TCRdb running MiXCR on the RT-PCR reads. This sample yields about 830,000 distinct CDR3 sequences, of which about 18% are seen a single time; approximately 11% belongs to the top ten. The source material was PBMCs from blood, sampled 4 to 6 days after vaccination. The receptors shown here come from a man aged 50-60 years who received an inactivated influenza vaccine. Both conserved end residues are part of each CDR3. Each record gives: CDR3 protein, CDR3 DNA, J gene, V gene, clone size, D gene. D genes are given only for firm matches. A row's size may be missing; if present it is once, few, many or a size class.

CSAGTANTEAFF,TGCAGCGCTGGGACAGCGAACACTGAAGCTTTCTTT,TRBJ1-1,TRBV29-1,few,TRBD1
CASRDWPGENHEQYF,TGTGCCAGCAGGGACTGGCCGGGGGAAAACCACGAGCAGTACTTC,TRBJ2-7,TRBV11-2,few,NA
CASSYARGSYEQYF,TGTGCCAGCAGTTACGCCAGGGGGAGCTACGAGCAGTACTTC,TRBJ2-7,TRBV6-5,few,TRBD1
CASSQDERGYNEQFF,TGCGCCAGCAGCCAAGATGAACGGGGGTACAATGAGCAGTTCTTC,TRBJ2-1,TRBV4-3,few,NA
CASSRTSGFTDTQYF,TGTGCCAGCAGTCGGACTAGCGGGTTCACAGATACGCAGTATTTT,TRBJ2-3,TRBV7-8,NA,TRBD2
CSARPGGSNEKLFF,TGCAGTGCTAGACCAGGGGGTTCTAATGAAAAACTGTTTTTT,TRBJ1-4,TRBV20-1,NA,TRBD1
CASSQDYTTYNEQFF,TGTGCCAGCAGCCAAGACTATACGACCTACAATGAGCAGTTCTTC,TRBJ2-1,TRBV3-1,few,NA
CASSLQGGRLFF,TGTGCCAGCAGTCTACAGGGAGGGAGACTGTTTTTT,TRBJ1-4,TRBV12-3/TRBV12-4,NA,NA
CSVRRGYEQHF,TGCAGCGTCCGAAGGGGTTACGAGCAGCACTTC,TRBJ2-7,TRBV29-1,NA,NA
CASSYDGSYEQYF,TGTGCCAGCAGTTATGACGGCTCCTACGAGCAGTACTTC,TRBJ2-7,TRBV6-5,NA,NA
CATSDRTQRLVYEQYF,TGTGCCACCAGCGACCGGACCCAAAGGTTGGTCTACGAGCAGTACTTC,TRBJ2-7,TRBV15,NA,NA
CASSFSWQGAWEQYF,TGTGCCAGCAGTTTCTCTTGGCAGGGGGCCTGGGAGCAGTACTTC,TRBJ2-7,TRBV28,NA,TRBD1
CASESGKPLGHNYGYTF,TGTGCCAGCGAATCAGGGAAACCTTTGGGCCATAACTATGGCTACACCTTC,TRBJ1-2,TRBV6-2/TRBV6-3,few,NA
CASSRGRAYEQYF,TGTGCCAGCAGTCGGGGAAGGGCCTACGAGCAGTACTTC,TRBJ2-7,TRBV2,NA,NA
CASGFGTEQDSPLHF,TGTGCTAGTGGTTTTGGGACAGAGCAGGATTCACCCCTCCACTTT,TRBJ1-6,TRBV12-5,few,TRBD1
CASSFGNPTNNSPLHF,TGTGCCAGCAGCTTCGGTAACCCGACGAATAATTCACCCCTCCACTTT,TRBJ1-6,TRBV7-2,few,NA
CASSEGQGQETQYF,TGTGCCAGCAGCGAGGGACAGGGGCAAGAGACCCAGTACTTC,TRBJ2-5,TRBV7-2,NA,TRBD1
CASSRQNYGYTF,TGTGCCAGCAGCAGGCAAAACTATGGCTACACCTTC,TRBJ1-2,TRBV6-5,few,NA
CASSSGTSGRLGTQYF,TGTGCCAGCAGCTCTGGGACTAGCGGGAGACTTGGGACCCAGTACTTC,TRBJ2-5,TRBV7-2,few,TRBD2
CASSSLIGQGASPNYGYTF,TGTGCCAGCAGCTCACTCATAGGACAGGGGGCGAGTCCTAACTATGGCTACACCTTC,TRBJ1-2,TRBV11-1,NA,TRBD1
CSATRGGWGEQFF,TGCAGTGCTACGCGTGGGGGCTGGGGTGAGCAGTTCTTC,TRBJ2-1,TRBV20-1,many,NA
CSVEGTGVSAQYF,TGCAGCGTTGAAGGAACGGGAGTGTCGGCCCAGTACTTC,TRBJ2-5,TRBV29-1,NA,NA
CATSRGLAGAYNEQFF,TGTGCCACCAGCAGAGGTTTAGCGGGAGCCTACAATGAGCAGTTCTTC,TRBJ2-1,TRBV15,few,TRBD2
CASSTPARRNEQFF,TGTGCCAGCAGTACGCCCGCGCGTAGAAATGAGCAGTTCTTC,TRBJ2-1,TRBV6-1,NA,NA
CSVAPGQGLYEQYF,TGCAGCGTTGCTCCGGGACAGGGGCTATACGAGCAGTACTTC,TRBJ2-7,TRBV29-1,few,TRBD1
CASRRQGAELTKNIQYF,TGTGCCAGCAGACGACAGGGGGCGGAACTAACCAAAAACATTCAGTACTTC,TRBJ2-4,TRBV27,NA,TRBD1
CASRGTSRLEQFF,TGTGCCAGCAGAGGGACTAGCCGTCTTGAGCAGTTCTTC,TRBJ2-1,TRBV2,few,TRBD2
CASILGETQYF,TGTGCCAGCATACTAGGGGAGACCCAGTACTTC,TRBJ2-5,TRBV25-1,NA,NA
CASSLFGSSYNEQFF,TGTGCCAGCAGTTTATTTGGGAGCTCCTACAATGAGCAGTTCTTC,TRBJ2-1,TRBV12-3/TRBV12-4,few,NA
CASSQDKTSYEQYF,TGCGCCAGCAGCCAGGATAAGACCTCCTACGAGCAGTACTTC,TRBJ2-7,TRBV4-3,few,NA
CSARLGTSGTGELFF,TGCAGTGCTCGCTTGGGGACTAGCGGCACCGGGGAGCTGTTTTTT,TRBJ2-2,TRBV20-1,NA,TRBD2
CASSQDRAQPQHF,TGCGCCAGCAGCCAAGATCGTGCCCAGCCCCAGCATTTT,TRBJ1-5,TRBV4-3,many,NA
CASSYSNLRSTEAFF,TGTGCCAGCAGTTACTCGAACCTCAGGAGCACTGAAGCTTTCTTT,TRBJ1-1,TRBV6-2/TRBV6-3,NA,NA
CSANPVNQPQHF,TGCAGTGCTAATCCGGTGAATCAGCCCCAGCATTTT,TRBJ1-5,TRBV20-1,NA,NA
CASTDGNYEQYF,TGTGCCAGCACTGACGGGAACTACGAGCAGTACTTC,TRBJ2-7,TRBV6-5,few,NA
CSVDPQGASGYTF,TGCAGTGTAGACCCCCAGGGCGCGTCGGGCTACACCTTC,TRBJ1-2,TRBV20-1,few,NA
CASSLVRDRSYEQYF,TGTGCCAGCAGCTTAGTCAGGGATCGGTCCTACGAGCAGTACTTC,TRBJ2-7,TRBV7-9,few,NA
CASSLVAAEVGTDTQYF,TGCGCCAGCAGCTTGGTGGCAGCGGAGGTTGGCACAGATACGCAGTATTTT,TRBJ2-3,TRBV5-1,NA,NA
CASSQDSGTGGFEQYF,TGTGCCAGCAGCCAAGATTCGGGGACAGGGGGCTTCGAGCAGTACTTC,TRBJ2-7,TRBV4-2,few,TRBD1
CASSFIRIGSGELFF,TGTGCCAGCAGTTTTATTAGAATCGGGTCCGGGGAGCTGTTTTTT,TRBJ2-2,TRBV12-3/TRBV12-4,many,NA
CSARDKLSQETQYF,TGCAGTGCGAGGGACAAGCTTTCCCAAGAGACCCAGTACTTC,TRBJ2-5,TRBV20-1,few,NA
CASSYRIDRVQETQYF,TGCGCCAGCAGCTACCGAATCGACAGGGTGCAAGAGACCCAGTACTTC,TRBJ2-5,TRBV5-1,few,TRBD1
CSASGPISTGELFF,TGCAGTGCTAGTGGACCGATTAGCACCGGGGAGCTGTTTTTT,TRBJ2-2,TRBV20-1,few,NA
CASSPPGGRNYEQYF,TGTGCCAGCAGCCCCCCGGGGGGCCGAAACTACGAGCAGTACTTC,TRBJ2-7,TRBV28,few,NA
CASSLSGRASEQFF,TGTGCCAGCAGCTTGAGCGGGAGGGCCTCTGAGCAGTTCTTC,TRBJ2-1,TRBV7-9,NA,TRBD2
CASSPYGLALAFEQYF,TGTGCCAGCAGCCCCTACGGACTAGCGTTGGCATTCGAGCAGTACTTC,TRBJ2-7,TRBV7-2,NA,TRBD2
CSAYRPSGRGGETQYF,TGCAGTGCGTATCGGCCTAGCGGGAGAGGCGGAGAGACCCAGTACTTC,TRBJ2-5,TRBV20-1,NA,TRBD2
CASSQDWGSLGYTF,TGTGCCAGCAGCCAAGATTGGGGATCGCTCGGCTACACCTTC,TRBJ1-2,TRBV3-1,few,NA
CSARGRGRSYEQYF,TGCAGTGCTAGAGGCCGGGGGCGATCCTACGAGCAGTACTTC,TRBJ2-7,TRBV20-1,many,NA
CSASRSNSPLHF,TGCAGTGCTAGTCGTTCTAATTCACCCCTCCACTTT,TRBJ1-6,TRBV20-1,NA,NA
CSVEGRPTEAFF,TGCAGCGTTGAAGGGAGACCCACTGAAGCTTTCTTT,TRBJ1-1,TRBV29-1,NA,NA
CASSFVGTSYEQYF,TGTGCCAGCAGCTTCGTAGGGACTAGCTACGAGCAGTACTTC,TRBJ2-7,TRBV5-6,NA,TRBD2
CSAQGLAGENEQFF,TGCAGTGCTCAGGGACTAGCGGGAGAGAATGAGCAGTTCTTC,TRBJ2-1,TRBV20-1,few,TRBD2
CASSSGLANEQFF,TGTGCCAGCAGTTCTGGACTAGCGAATGAGCAGTTCTTC,TRBJ2-1,TRBV7-3,many,TRBD2